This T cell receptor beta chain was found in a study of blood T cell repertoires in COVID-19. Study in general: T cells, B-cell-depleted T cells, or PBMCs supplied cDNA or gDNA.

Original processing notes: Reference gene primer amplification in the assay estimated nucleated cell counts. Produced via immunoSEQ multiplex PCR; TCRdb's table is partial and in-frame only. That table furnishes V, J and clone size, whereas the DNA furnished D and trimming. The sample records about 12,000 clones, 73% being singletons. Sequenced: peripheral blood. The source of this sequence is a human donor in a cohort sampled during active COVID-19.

In DNA form, the CDR3 reads TGTGCCAGCAGTTACGGGCCGGAGCAGTACTTC. Amino acid sequence: CASSYGPEQYF. The genes are TRBV6-2 or TRBV6-3 and TRBJ2-7; D gene unclear. V shed 2 bases and J shed 7 bases, with 6 bases lying between them. The length of the CDR3 is 11 residues. Germline V CDR1 and CDR2: MNHEY, SVGEGT.